These 22 T cell receptor beta chains came from one sample sequenced in a study of CD8+ T cells in alopecia areata. Once RNA had been extracted, it was reverse transcribed into cDNA to act as the sequencing template. Measured with immunoSEQ multiplex PCR; TCRdb has only the in-frame clones, and not every one. The data hold roughly 6,900 clones, with roughly 75% observed a single time. Noted treatment: oral pan-JAK inhibitor, 5-10 mg twice daily. The investigators collected lesional scalp punch biopsies and peripheral blood from alopecia areata patients. The sequenced sample was skin, obtained at week 4, from a patient treated with tofacitinib. The receptor set was obtained from a human donor with alopecia areata.

The V gene is TRBV11-2, the J gene TRBJ1-2, with no clear D. Germline V lookup: CDR1 SGHAT, CDR2 FQNNGV. The CDR3 runs to 13 residues. With 5 bases removed from V and 10 bases from J, the gap between germline ends came to 17 bases. The CDR3: CASSLTGNLDYTF. CDR3 DNA: TGTGCCAGCAGCCTAACCGGGAACCTAGACTACACCTTC.

To note about this clone: The junction departs from the called germline gene at one end, perhaps through a read error. The gene calls are TRBV18 and TRBJ1-2, with 7 bases lining up with TRBD1. CDR1 and CDR2 (germline): KGHSH, LQKENI. CDR3 length: 16 residues. CDR3 nucleotides: TGTGCCAGCTCCCCACTTTCCCGGGACAGAGTCTATGGCTACACCTTC. Amino acids: CASSPLSRDRVYGYTF.

The chain couples TRBV6-5 to TRBJ2-5, with 8 positions matching TRBD1. The CDR3 loop spans 14 amino acids. Germline CDR1 and CDR2: MNHEY and SVGAGI. J was trimmed by 2 bases and V by 5 bases; bases with no gene match: 4. CDR3 in amino acids: CASSTTGVQETQYF. CDR3 DNA: TGTGCCAGCAGTACGACAGGGGTACAAGAGACCCAGTACTTC.

J is TRBJ2-1 and V is TRBV27, with 7 bases aligning to TRBD2. V lost 4 bases to trimming and J lost 5 bases; unmatched junction nucleotides: 5. The CDR3 spans 14 residues. CDR1 and CDR2 from the germline V gene are MNHEY and SMNVEV (reference sequence). CDR3 bases: TGTGCCAGCAGTTCGGGAGGATGGGACAATGAGCAGTTCTTC. Its protein is CASSSGGWDNEQFF.

The sample holds one count of this clone. The rearrangement links TRBV6-1 to TRBJ1-3; D is undetermined. The CDR3 spans 12 residues. Per germline, CDR1 MNHNS and CDR2 SASEGT. V was shortened by 7 bases and J by 8 bases, with 12 bases between the two germline ends. CDR3 in amino acids: CASIGKMDTIYF. The CDR3 DNA is TGTGCCAGCATCGGGAAGATGGACACCATATATTTT.

This rearrangement joins TRBV6-1 to TRBJ2-1; TRBD2 is a possible D gene (6 bases). Per the germline V gene, CDR1 is MNHNS and CDR2 is SASEGT. CDR3 length: 14 amino acids. Trimming took 4 bases from V and 3 from J, leaving 10 bases between them. DNA of the CDR3: TGTGCCAGCAGTGCGGGAGCCGACTACAATGAGCAGTTCTTC. This translates into CASSAGADYNEQFF.

The rearrangement links TRBV7-9 to TRBJ1-2, with TRBD1 matching over 7 bases. Trimming cost V 5 bases and J 1 base; bases outside gene matches: 7. This CDR3 contains 15 residues. CDR1 is SEHNR, CDR2 FQNEAQ, per germline (reference sequence). For the CDR3, the DNA is TGTGCCAGCAGCACCGTGACAGGGTATAACTATGGCTACACCTTC. Translation: CASSTVTGYNYGYTF.

V is TRBV29-1 and J is TRBJ1-1; D ambiguous. Trimming removed 6 bases at V and 5 bases at J, with 10 bases between. The germline V gene encodes CDR1 SQVTM and CDR2 ANQGSEA. This CDR3 is 11 amino acids long. The CDR3 sequence is CSVSKETEAFF. The CDR3 DNA is TGCAGCGTATCCAAGGAGACTGAAGCTTTCTTT.

This clone showed up just a few times. This sequence joins TRBV18 and TRBJ1-1, with no clear D. Trimming cost V 3 bases and J 7 bases, with 12 bases left between them. Germline values: CDR1 KGHSH, CDR2 LQKENI. The CDR3 sequence is 13 residues long. The CDR3, as DNA: TGTGCCAGCTCACCCTCTCGGAGCGGTGAAGCTTTCTTT. This translates into CASSPSRSGEAFF.

The chain couples TRBV19 to TRBJ1-2; 8 nucleotides align to TRBD1. Germline V gene lookup returns CDR1 LNHDA and CDR2 SQIVND (reference sequence). The CDR3 extends over 15 amino acids. The ends lost 3 bases at V and 2 bases at J; junction bases unmatched: 5. For the CDR3, the DNA is TGTGCCAGTAGTATTGGACAGGGTTTGAACTATGGCTACACCTTC. This translates into CASSIGQGLNYGYTF. The variable domain in full, with the rest retrieved from reference TRBV19 and TRBJ1-2, is DGGITQSPKYLFRKEGQNVTLSCEQNLNHDAMYWYRQDPGQGLRLIYYSQIVNDFQKGDIAEGYSVSREKKESFPLTVTSAQKNPTAFYLCASSIGQGLNYGYTFGSGTRLTVV.

The chain recombines TRBV27 with TRBJ2-1; a weak D match, TRBD2 (5 bases). V was shortened by 2 bases and J by 1 base, with 9 bases between the two germline ends. CDR3 length equals 15 residues. The germline V gene encodes CDR1 MNHEY and CDR2 SMNVEV (reference sequence). CDR3 amino acids: CASSLERGSYNEQFF. The CDR3 region has the DNA TGTGCCAGCAGTTTAGAAAGAGGGTCCTACAATGAGCAGTTCTTC.

V is TRBV5-1 and J is TRBJ2-1; tentatively, D is TRBD2 (5 bases). V lost 1 base, J lost 9 bases, and 14 bases lay in between. This CDR3 comprises 14 residues. Germline assignment: CDR1 SGHRS and CDR2 YFSETQ. The CDR3 sequence is CASSLYTGVGEQFF. CDR3 nucleotide sequence: TGCGCCAGCAGCTTGTATACCGGGGTGGGTGAGCAGTTCTTC.

The chain has TRBV23-1 and TRBJ1-5; 7 bases map to TRBD1. TRBV23-1 is classed as an ORF, of uncertain function. J was trimmed by 3 bases and V by 0 bases; bases with no gene match: 5. The CDR3 covers 16 residues. CDR3 amino acids: CASSQSGRGVNQPQHF. The CDR3 region has the DNA TGCGCCAGCAGTCAATCGGGCAGGGGGGTCAATCAGCCCCAGCATTTT.

This clone was detected a few times. The chain uses TRBV7-9 and TRBJ1-2; D unresolved. CDR1 and CDR2 from the germline V gene are SEHNR and FQNEAQ (reference sequence). The CDR3 sequence is 14 residues long. V lost 5 bases, J lost 3 bases, and 13 bases lay in between. In DNA, the CDR3 is TGTGCCAGCAGCCCCATAAAGGGAGACTATGGCTACACCTTC. Translated: CASSPIKGDYGYTF.

The chain recombines TRBV6-1 with TRBJ2-7, with 7 bases matching TRBD1. The germline gives CDR1 MNHNS, CDR2 SASEGT. The CDR3 is made up of 13 amino acids. Trimming removed 7 bases from V and 3 bases from J; junction bases left unmatched: 6. The CDR3 nucleotides read TGTGCCAGCAATACTTGGGACAGCTACGAGCAGTACTTC. The encoded protein is CASNTWDSYEQYF.

This clone was seen a single time. The chain carries TRBV19 and TRBJ1-5; D is unclear. The germline V gene encodes CDR1 LNHDA and CDR2 SQIVND (reference sequence). Deletions cut 10 bases from V and 4 bases from J, with 14 bases between. The CDR3 spans 13 residues. CDR3 loop: CATFSSPNQPQHF. The CDR3 nucleotides are TGTGCCACTTTCTCCTCTCCTAATCAGCCCCAGCATTTT.

This clone appeared a few times. V usage is TRBV4-1 and J usage is TRBJ2-1; D may match TRBD1 or TRBD2 (5 bases each). Looked up from germline, CDR1 is MGHRA and CDR2 is YSYEKL. V lost 2 bases and J lost 4, with 12 bases in between. The CDR3 covers 15 residues. CDR3: CASSQLGTAYNEQFF. CDR3 DNA: TGCGCCAGCAGCCAACTGGGGACGGCTTACAATGAGCAGTTCTTC.

This clone was detected only a few times. Other DNA sequences within the sample encode an identical CDR3. CDR3: CASSVGTENTEAFF. The DNA of the CDR3 is TGTGCCAGCAGCGTTGGGACGGAGAACACTGAAGCTTTCTTT. The chain employs TRBV9 and TRBJ1-1, with D possibly being TRBD1 (5 bases). Between the trimmed V and J ends, which lost 2 bases and 1 base, there was a span of 9 bases. Germline lookup yields CDR1 SGDLS and CDR2 YYNGEE. The CDR3 contains 14 residues.

The sample holds a few counts of this clone. The V gene is TRBV6-6, the J gene TRBJ1-5, with 9 bases that match TRBD1. The CDR3 totals 15 residues. With 0 bases clipped from V and 7 bases from J, the junction kept 4 bases outside the gene matches. Germline assignment: CDR1 MNHNY and CDR2 SVGAGI (reference sequence). CDR3 sequence reads: CASSYSQGAGQPQHF. The CDR3, as DNA: TGTGCCAGCAGTTACTCACAGGGGGCCGGACAGCCCCAGCATTTT.

On this clone itself: One end of the junction is discordant with germline, which a read error may explain. The chain employs TRBV7-6 and TRBJ2-2; either TRBD1 or TRBD2 may supply D (6 bases each). CDR3 length equals 14 residues. The germline CDR1 and CDR2 sequences are SGHVS and FNYEAQ. The CDR3 DNA is TGTGCCAGCAGCTTAGCCGGACAGTGGGGGGAGCTGGTTTTT. It is translated as CASSLAGQWGELVF.

The chain recombines TRBV19 with TRBJ2-7; 16 bases fit TRBD2. The CDR3 runs to 15 residues. Germline V gives CDR1 LNHDA, CDR2 SQIVND (reference sequence). The ends lost 11 bases at V and 2 bases at J; junction bases unmatched: 6. CDR3 in DNA: TGTGCCCCGACCGGGACTAGCGGGAGGGCCTACGAGCAGTACTTC. Translating gives CAPTGTSGRAYEQYF.

The chain employs TRBV14 and TRBJ2-3; perhaps TRBD1 as D (5 bases). There are 18 residues in the CDR3. Germline V lookup: CDR1 SGHDN, CDR2 FVKESK. Between the trimmed V and J ends, which lost 4 bases and 3 bases, there was a span of 23 bases. This CDR3 reads CASSRLGVGRERTDTQYF. CDR3 in DNA: TGTGCCAGCAGCCGGCTTGGGGTAGGCAGGGAACGAACAGATACGCAGTATTTT.